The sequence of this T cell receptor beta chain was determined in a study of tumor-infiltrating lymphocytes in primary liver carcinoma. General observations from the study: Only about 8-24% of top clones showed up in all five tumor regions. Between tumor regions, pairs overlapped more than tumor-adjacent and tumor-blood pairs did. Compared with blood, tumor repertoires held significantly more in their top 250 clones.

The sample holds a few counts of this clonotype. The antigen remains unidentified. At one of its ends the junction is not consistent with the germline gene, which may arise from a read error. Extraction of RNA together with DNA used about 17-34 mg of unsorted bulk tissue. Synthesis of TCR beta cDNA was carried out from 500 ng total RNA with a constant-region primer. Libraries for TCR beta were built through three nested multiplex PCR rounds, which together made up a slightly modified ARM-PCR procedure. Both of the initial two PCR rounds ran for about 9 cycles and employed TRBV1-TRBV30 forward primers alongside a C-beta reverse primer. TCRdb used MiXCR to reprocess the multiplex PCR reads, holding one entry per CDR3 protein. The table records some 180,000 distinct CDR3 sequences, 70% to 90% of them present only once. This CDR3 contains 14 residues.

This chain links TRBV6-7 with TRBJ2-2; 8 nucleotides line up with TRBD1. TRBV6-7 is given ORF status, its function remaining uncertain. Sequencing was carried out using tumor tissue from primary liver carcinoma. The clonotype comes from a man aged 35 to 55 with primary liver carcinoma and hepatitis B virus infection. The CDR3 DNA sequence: TGTGCCAGAAGCGACAGGGGCGTCACCGAGGAGCTGTTTTTT. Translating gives CARSDRGVTEELFF.